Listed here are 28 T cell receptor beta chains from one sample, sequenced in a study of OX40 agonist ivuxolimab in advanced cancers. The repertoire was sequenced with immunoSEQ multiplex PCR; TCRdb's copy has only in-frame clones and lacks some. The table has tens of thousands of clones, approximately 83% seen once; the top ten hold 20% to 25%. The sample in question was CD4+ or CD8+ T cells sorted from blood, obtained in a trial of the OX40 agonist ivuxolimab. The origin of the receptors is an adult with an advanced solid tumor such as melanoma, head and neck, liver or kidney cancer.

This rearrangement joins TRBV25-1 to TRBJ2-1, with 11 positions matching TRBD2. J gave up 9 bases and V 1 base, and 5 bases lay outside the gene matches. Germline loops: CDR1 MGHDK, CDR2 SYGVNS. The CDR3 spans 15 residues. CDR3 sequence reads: CASSESLAGDPEQFF. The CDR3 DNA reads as TGTGCCAGCAGTGAATCACTAGCGGGAGATCCTGAGCAGTTCTTC. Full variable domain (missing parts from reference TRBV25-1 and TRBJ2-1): EADIYQTPRYLVIGTGKKITLECSQTMGHDKMYWYQQDPGMELHLIHYSYGVNSTEKGDLSSESTVSRIRTEHFPLTLESARPSHTSQYLCASSESLAGDPEQFFGPGTRLTVL.

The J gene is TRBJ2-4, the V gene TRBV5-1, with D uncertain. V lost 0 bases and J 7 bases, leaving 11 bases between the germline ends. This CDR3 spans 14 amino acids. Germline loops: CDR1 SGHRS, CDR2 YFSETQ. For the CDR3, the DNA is TGCGCCAGCAGCTTGGGTAATAGGGCGAACATTCAGTACTTC. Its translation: CASSLGNRANIQYF.

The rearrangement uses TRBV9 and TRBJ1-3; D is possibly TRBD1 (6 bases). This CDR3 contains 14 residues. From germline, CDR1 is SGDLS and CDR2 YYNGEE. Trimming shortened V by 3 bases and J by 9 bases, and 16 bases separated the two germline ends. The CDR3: CASSGGHRVGTIYF. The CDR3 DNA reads TGTGCCAGCAGCGGGGGACACCGCGTTGGCACCATATATTTT.

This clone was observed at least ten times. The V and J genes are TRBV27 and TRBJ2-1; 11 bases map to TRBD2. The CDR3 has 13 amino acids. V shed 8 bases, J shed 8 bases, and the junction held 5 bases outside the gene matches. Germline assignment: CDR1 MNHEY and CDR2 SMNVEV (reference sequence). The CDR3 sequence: CASGTSGPYEQFF. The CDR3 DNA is TGTGCCAGCGGGACTAGCGGTCCCTATGAGCAGTTCTTC.

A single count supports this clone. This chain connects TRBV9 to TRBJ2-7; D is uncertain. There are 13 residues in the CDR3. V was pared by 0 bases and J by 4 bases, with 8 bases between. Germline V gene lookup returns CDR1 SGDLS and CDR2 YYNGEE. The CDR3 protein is CASSVGDGYEQYF. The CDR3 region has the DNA TGTGCCAGCAGCGTAGGCGACGGATACGAGCAGTACTTC.

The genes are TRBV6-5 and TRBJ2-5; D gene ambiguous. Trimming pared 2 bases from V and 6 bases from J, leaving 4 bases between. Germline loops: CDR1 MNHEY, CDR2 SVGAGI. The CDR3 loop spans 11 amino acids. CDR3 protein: CASSYGKTQYF. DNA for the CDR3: TGTGCCAGCAGTTACGGGAAGACCCAGTACTTC.

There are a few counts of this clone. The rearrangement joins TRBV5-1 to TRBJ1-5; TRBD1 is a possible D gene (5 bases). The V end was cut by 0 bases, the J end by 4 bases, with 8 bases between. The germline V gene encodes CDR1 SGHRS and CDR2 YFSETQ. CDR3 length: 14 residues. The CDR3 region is CASSLEGDNQPQHF. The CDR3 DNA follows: TGCGCCAGCAGCTTGGAAGGGGATAATCAGCCCCAGCATTTT.

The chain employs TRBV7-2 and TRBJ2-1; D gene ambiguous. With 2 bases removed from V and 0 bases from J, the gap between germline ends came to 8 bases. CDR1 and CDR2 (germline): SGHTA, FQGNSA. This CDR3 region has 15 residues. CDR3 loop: CASSLTAGSYNEQFF. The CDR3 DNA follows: TGTGCCAGCAGCTTAACGGCAGGCTCCTACAATGAGCAGTTCTTC.

For the CDR3, the DNA is TGTGCCAGCAGCTTAGCTCGGACAGGGGTTAATAGCAATCAGCCCCAGCATTTT. Translated: CASSLARTGVNSNQPQHF. The chain combines TRBV7-8 with TRBJ1-5, with 9 positions matching TRBD1. With V trimmed by 0 bases and J by 0 bases, 6 bases remained unmatched. Germline CDR1 is SGHVS and CDR2 is FQNEAQ. CDR3 length equals 18 residues.

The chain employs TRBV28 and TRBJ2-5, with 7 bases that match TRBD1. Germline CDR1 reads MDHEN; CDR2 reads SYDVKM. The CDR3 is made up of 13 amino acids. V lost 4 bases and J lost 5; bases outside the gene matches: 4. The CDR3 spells CASSYLQGETQYF. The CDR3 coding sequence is TGTGCCAGCAGTTACTTACAGGGGGAGACCCAGTACTTC. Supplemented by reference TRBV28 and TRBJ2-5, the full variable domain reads DVKVTQSSRYLVKRTGEKVFLECVQDMDHENMFWYRQDPGLGLRLIYFSYDVKMKEKGDIPEGYSVSREKKERFSLILESASTNQTSMYLCASSYLQGETQYFGPGTRLLVL.

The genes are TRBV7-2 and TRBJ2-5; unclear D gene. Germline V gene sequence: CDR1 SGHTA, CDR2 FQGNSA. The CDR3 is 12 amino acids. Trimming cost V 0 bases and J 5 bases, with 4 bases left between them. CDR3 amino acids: CASSLAVETQYF. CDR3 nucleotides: TGTGCCAGCAGCTTAGCGGTGGAGACCCAGTACTTC.

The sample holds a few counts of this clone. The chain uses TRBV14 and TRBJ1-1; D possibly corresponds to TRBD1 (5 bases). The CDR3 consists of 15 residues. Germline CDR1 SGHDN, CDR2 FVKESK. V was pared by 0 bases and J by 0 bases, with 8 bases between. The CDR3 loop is CASSQDYRMNTEAFF. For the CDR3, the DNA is TGTGCCAGCAGCCAAGATTACAGGATGAACACTGAAGCTTTCTTT.

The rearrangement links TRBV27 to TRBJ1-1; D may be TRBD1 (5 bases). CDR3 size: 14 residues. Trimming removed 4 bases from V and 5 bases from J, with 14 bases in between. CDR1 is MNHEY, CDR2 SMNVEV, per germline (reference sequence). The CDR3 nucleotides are TGTGCCAGCAGTTCGCGGCCTTGGGGGACTGAAGCTTTCTTT. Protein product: CASSSRPWGTEAFF.

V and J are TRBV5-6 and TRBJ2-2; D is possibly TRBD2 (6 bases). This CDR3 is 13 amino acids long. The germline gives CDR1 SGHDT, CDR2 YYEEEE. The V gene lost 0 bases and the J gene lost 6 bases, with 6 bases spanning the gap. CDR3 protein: CASSLGRAGELFF. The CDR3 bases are TGTGCCAGCAGCTTGGGGAGGGCCGGGGAGCTGTTTTTT.

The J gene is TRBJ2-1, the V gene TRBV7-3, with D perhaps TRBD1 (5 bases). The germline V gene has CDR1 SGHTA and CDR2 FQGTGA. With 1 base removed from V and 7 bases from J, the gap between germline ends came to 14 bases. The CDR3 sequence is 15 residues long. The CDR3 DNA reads TGTGCCAGCAGCTTAATTTCCCAGGGAAAAAATGAGCAGTTCTTC. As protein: CASSLISQGKNEQFF.

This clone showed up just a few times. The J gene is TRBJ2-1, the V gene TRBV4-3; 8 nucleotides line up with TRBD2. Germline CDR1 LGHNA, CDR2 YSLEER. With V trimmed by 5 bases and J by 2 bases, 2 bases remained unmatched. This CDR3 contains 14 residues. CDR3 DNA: TGCGCCAGCAGCGGGACTAGAGCCTACAATGAGCAGTTCTTC. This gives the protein CASSGTRAYNEQFF.

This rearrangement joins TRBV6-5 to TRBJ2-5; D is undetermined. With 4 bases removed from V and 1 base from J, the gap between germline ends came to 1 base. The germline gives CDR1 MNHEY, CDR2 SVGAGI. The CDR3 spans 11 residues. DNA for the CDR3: TGTGCCAGCAGTTCCCAAGAGACCCAGTACTTC. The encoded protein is CASSSQETQYF.

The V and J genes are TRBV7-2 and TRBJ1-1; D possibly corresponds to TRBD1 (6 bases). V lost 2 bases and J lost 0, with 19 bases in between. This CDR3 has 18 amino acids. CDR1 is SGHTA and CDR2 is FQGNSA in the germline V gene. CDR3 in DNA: TGTGCCAGCAGCTTAATTGCAGTATCAGGGGATGTGAACACTGAAGCTTTCTTT. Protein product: CASSLIAVSGDVNTEAFF.

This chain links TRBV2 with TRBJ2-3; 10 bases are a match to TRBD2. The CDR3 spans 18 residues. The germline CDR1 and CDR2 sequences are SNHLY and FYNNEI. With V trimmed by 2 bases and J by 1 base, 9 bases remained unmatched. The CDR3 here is CASSEWATTSGGTDTQYF. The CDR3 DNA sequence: TGTGCCAGCAGTGAATGGGCAACAACTAGCGGGGGCACAGATACGCAGTATTTT.

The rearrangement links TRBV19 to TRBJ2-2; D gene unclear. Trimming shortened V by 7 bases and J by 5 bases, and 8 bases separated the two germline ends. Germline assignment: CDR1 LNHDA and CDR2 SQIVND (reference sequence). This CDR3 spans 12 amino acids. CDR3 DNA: TGTGCCAGTAATGAGCAGACCGGGGAGCTGTTTTTT. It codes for CASNEQTGELFF.

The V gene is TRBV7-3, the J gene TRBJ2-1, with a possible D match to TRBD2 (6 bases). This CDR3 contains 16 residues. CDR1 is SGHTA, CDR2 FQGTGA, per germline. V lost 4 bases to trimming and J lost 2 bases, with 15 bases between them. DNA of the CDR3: TGTGCCAGCAGCTCCGGGGGATGGTCCGCCTACAATGAGCAGTTCTTC. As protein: CASSSGGWSAYNEQFF.

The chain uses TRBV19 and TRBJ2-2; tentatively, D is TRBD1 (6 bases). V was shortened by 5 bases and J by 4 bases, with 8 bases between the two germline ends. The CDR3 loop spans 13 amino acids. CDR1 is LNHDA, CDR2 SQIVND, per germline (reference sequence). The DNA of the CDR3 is TGTGCCAGTAGTCTCAGGGGCACCGGGGAGCTGTTTTTT. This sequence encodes CASSLRGTGELFF.

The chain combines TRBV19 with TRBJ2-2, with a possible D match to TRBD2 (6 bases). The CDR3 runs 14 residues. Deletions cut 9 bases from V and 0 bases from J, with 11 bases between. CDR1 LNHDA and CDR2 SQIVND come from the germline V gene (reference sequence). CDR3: CASRGGPNTGELFF. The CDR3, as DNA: TGTGCCAGCCGAGGAGGGCCGAACACCGGGGAGCTGTTTTTT.

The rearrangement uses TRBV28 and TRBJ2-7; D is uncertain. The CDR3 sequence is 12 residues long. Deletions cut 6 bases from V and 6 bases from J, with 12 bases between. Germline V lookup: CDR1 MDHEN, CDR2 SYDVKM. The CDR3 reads CASRQARLEQYF. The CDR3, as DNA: TGTGCCAGCAGGCAGGCAAGGCTCGAGCAGTACTTC.

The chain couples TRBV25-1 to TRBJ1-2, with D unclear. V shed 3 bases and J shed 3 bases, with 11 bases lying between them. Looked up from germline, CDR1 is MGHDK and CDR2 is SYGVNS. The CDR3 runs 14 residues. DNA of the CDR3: TGTGCCAGCAGTGATTCGGTGCTGGACTATGGCTACACCTTC. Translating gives CASSDSVLDYGYTF.

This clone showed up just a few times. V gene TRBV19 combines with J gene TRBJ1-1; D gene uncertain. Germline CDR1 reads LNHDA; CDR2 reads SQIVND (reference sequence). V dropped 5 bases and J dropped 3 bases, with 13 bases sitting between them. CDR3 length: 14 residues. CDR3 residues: CASSLLLGDTEAFF. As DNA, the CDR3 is TGTGCCAGTAGTCTCCTTTTAGGAGACACTGAAGCTTTCTTT.

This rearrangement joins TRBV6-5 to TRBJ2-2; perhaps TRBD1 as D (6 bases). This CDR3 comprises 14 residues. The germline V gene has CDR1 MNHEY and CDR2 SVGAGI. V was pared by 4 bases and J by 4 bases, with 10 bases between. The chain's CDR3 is CASSFDRFTGELFF. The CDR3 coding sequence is TGTGCCAGCAGTTTCGACAGGTTCACCGGGGAGCTGTTTTTT.

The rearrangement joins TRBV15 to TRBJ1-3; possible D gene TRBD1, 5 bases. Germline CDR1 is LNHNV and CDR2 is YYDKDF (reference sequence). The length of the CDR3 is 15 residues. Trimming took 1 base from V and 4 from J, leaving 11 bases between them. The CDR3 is CATSRGGSSGNTIYF. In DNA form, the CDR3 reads TGTGCCACCAGCAGAGGGGGGTCGTCGGGAAACACCATATATTTT. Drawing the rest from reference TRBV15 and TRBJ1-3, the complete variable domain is DAMVIQNPRYQVTQFGKPVTLSCSQTLNHNVMYWYQQKSSQAPKLLFHYYDKDFNNEADTPDNFQSRRPNTSFCFLDIRSPGLGDTAMYLCATSRGGSSGNTIYFGEGSWLTVV.